This TCR beta chain was sequenced during a study of control samples from healthy donors and cancer patients. The data were produced by immunoSEQ multiplex PCR, yet TCRdb's version contains in-frame clones alone and is incomplete. The sample holds tens of thousands of clones; approximately 90% are singletons and the top ten take roughly 2%. The CDR3 has 15 residues. After removal of 5 bases from V and 7 bases from J, the junction contained 6 bases not matched to a gene. Per the germline V gene, CDR1 is SGHTA and CDR2 is FQGNSA. The gene calls are TRBV7-2 and TRBJ1-4; 11 nucleotides agree with TRBD1. The sequenced material came from PBMCs. The TCR sequence derives from a woman aged 55-75 years with head and neck cancer. The CDR3 loop reads CASSRDRGVTEKLFF. DNA of the CDR3: TGTGCCAGCAGCCGGGACAGGGGGGTCACTGAAAAACTGTTTTTT.